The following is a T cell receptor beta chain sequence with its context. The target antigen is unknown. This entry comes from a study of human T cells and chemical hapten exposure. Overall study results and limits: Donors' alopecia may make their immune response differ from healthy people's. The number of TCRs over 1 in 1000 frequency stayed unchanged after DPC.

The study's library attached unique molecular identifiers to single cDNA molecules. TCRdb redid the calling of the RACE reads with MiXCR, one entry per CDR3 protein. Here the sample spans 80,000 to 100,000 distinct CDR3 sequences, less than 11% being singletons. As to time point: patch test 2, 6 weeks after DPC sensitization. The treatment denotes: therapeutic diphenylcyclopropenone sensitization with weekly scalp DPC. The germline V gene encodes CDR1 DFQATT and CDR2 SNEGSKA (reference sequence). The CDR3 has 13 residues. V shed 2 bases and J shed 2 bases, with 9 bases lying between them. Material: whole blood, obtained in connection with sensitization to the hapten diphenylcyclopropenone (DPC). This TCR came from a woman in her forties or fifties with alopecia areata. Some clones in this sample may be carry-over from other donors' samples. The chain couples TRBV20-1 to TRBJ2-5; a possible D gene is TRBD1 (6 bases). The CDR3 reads CSARKGQQETQYF. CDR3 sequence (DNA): TGCAGTGCTAGAAAAGGACAGCAAGAGACCCAGTACTTC.